In its sample, the clone carrying this TCR beta chain was seen a few times. The antigen is undetermined. Random hexamers were used to reverse transcribe the RNA input (about 0.5 to 1 ug). Amplification of TCR beta CDR3 by immunoSEQ multiplex PCR spanned 54 Vbeta and 13 Jbeta. In TCRdb, the immunoSEQ multiplex PCR reads were re-called with MiXCR into one record per CDR3 protein. This sample yields some 260,000 distinct CDR3 sequences, of which 85% are seen a single time; over 0.095% belongs to the top ten. This specimen comes from a study of CD8 T cells in Susac syndrome. General study results and limits: The relatively small number of individuals in the TCR sequencing and HLA analysis was acknowledged by the study.

The V and J ends lost 4 bases and 1 base respectively, with 11 bases between them. Germline values: CDR1 SGDLS, CDR2 YYNGEE. The CDR3 consists of 14 residues. TCR beta sequencing covered blood CD8+ and CD4+ T cells. Relapsing-remitting disease, either stable or active, was present in the treatment-naive patients who were the multiple sclerosis controls. The receptor comes from a human donor with multiple sclerosis. V usage is TRBV9 and J usage is TRBJ2-5; D may be TRBD1 (6 bases). The specimen sequenced was CD8+ T cells from PBMCs. CDR3 nucleotides: TGTGCCAGCAGCTTTCAGGGGCTCCAAGAGACCCAGTACTTC. Amino acids: CASSFQGLQETQYF.